A selection of T cell receptor beta chains follows, all from one sample in a study of PD-L1 blockade in urothelial cancer. Produced via immunoSEQ multiplex PCR; TCRdb's table is partial and in-frame only. The repertoire holds some 41,000 clones, with 85% to 90% as singletons. The sample was PBMCs, taken around atezolizumab (anti-PD-L1) treatment. These receptors all stem from a woman aged 60-70 years with urothelial cancer. CDR3s include the opening cysteine and the closing phenylalanine or tryptophan. D genes are given only for firm matches. Not all rows give a size; the values are once, few, many and, for expanded clones, a class.

CDR3 protein: CASSPFLLSGAYRPYEQYF
CDR3 DNA: TGTGCCAGCTCACCTTTTCTCCTTAGCGGGGCTTATCGACCCTACGAGCAGTACTTC
V gene: TRBV18
J gene: TRBJ2-7
D gene: TRBD2
clone size: NA

CDR3 protein: CASGRTGHSGNTIYF
CDR3 DNA: TGTGCCAGCGGAAGAACAGGCCACTCTGGAAACACCATATATTTT
V gene: TRBV6-1
J gene: TRBJ1-3
D gene: NA
clone size: NA

CDR3 protein: CASSPSVGELFF
CDR3 DNA: TGTGCCAGCAGCCCCTCAGTCGGGGAGCTGTTTTTT
V gene: TRBV6-5
J gene: TRBJ2-2
D gene: NA
clone size: NA

CDR3 protein: CASSYSSTSNRYF
CDR3 DNA: TGTGCCAGCAGTTACTCGAGTACTTCAAACCGGTACTTC
V gene: TRBV6-5
J gene: TRBJ2-7
D gene: NA
clone size: NA

CDR3 protein: CASSRGGQGLLETQYF
CDR3 DNA: TGTGCCAGCAGCCGCGGGGGACAGGGGTTGCTAGAGACCCAGTACTTC
V gene: TRBV7-9
J gene: TRBJ2-5
D gene: TRBD1
clone size: NA

CDR3 protein: CASTPRDRVNEQYF
CDR3 DNA: TGTGCCAGCACCCCACGAGACAGGGTAAACGAGCAGTACTTC
V gene: TRBV27
J gene: TRBJ2-7
D gene: TRBD1
clone size: NA

CDR3 protein: CASSPFRDRDPDGYTF
CDR3 DNA: TGTGCCAGCTCACCATTTCGGGACAGGGATCCTGATGGCTACACCTTC
V gene: TRBV18
J gene: TRBJ1-2
D gene: TRBD1
clone size: NA

CDR3 protein: CASSLELRSYQETQYF
CDR3 DNA: TGTGCCAGCAGCTTAGAGCTCCGGAGTTACCAAGAGACCCAGTACTTC
V gene: TRBV11-2
J gene: TRBJ2-5
D gene: NA
clone size: NA

CDR3 protein: CASRPGTGNNQPQHF
CDR3 DNA: TGTGCCAGCAGACCCGGGACAGGGAACAATCAGCCCCAGCATTTT
V gene: TRBV27
J gene: TRBJ1-5
D gene: TRBD1
clone size: once

CDR3 protein: CASSPTGVNGYTF
CDR3 DNA: TGTGCCAGCAGTCCCACAGGGGTGAATGGCTACACCTTC
V gene: TRBV6-5
J gene: TRBJ1-2
D gene: TRBD1
clone size: few

CDR3 protein: CSVESERGRTYNEQFF
CDR3 DNA: TGCAGCGTTGAATCGGAGCGGGGTCGAACCTACAATGAGCAGTTCTTC
V gene: TRBV29-1
J gene: TRBJ2-1
D gene: TRBD2
clone size: NA

CDR3 protein: CASSPDSLRDTQYF
CDR3 DNA: TGCGCCAGCAGCCCGGACAGTTTGCGAGATACGCAGTATTTT
V gene: TRBV5-1
J gene: TRBJ2-3
D gene: NA
clone size: NA

CDR3 protein: CASSLVSGTPNEQFF
CDR3 DNA: TGTGCCAGCAGCTTGGTAAGCGGTACCCCCAATGAGCAGTTCTTC
V gene: TRBV5-4
J gene: TRBJ2-1
D gene: NA
clone size: NA

CDR3 protein: CASSEDSPLLSGANVLTF
CDR3 DNA: TGTGCCAGTAGTGAGGACAGTCCTCTGCTCTCTGGGGCCAACGTCCTGACTTTC
V gene: TRBV19
J gene: TRBJ2-6
D gene: NA
clone size: NA

CDR3 protein: CASSLIAGGEQFF
CDR3 DNA: TGTGCCAGCAGCTTAATAGCAGGGGGTGAGCAGTTCTTC
V gene: TRBV11-3
J gene: TRBJ2-1
D gene: TRBD1
clone size: NA

CDR3 protein: CASTHQGQGYEQYF
CDR3 DNA: TGTGCCAGCACCCACCAGGGACAGGGGTACGAGCAGTACTTC
V gene: TRBV2
J gene: TRBJ2-7
D gene: TRBD1
clone size: NA

CDR3 protein: CASSLRVAGGLNTGELFF
CDR3 DNA: TGCGCCAGCAGCTTGAGGGTAGCGGGGGGCCTAAACACCGGGGAGCTGTTTTTT
V gene: TRBV5-1
J gene: TRBJ2-2
D gene: TRBD2
clone size: NA

CDR3 protein: CATSRDGQGAYGYTF
CDR3 DNA: TGTGCCACCAGCAGAGACGGACAGGGCGCGTATGGCTACACCTTC
V gene: TRBV15
J gene: TRBJ1-2
D gene: TRBD1
clone size: NA

CDR3 protein: CASSLFPEPFNNEQFF
CDR3 DNA: TGTGCCAGCAGTTTATTCCCAGAACCGTTTAACAATGAGCAGTTCTTC
V gene: TRBV28
J gene: TRBJ2-1
D gene: NA
clone size: NA

CDR3 protein: CASSFGQTIHSGNTIYF
CDR3 DNA: TGTGCCAGCAGCTTCGGACAGACGATTCACTCTGGAAACACCATATATTTT
V gene: TRBV7-8
J gene: TRBJ1-3
D gene: NA
clone size: NA

CDR3 protein: CASSRGGSYEQYF
CDR3 DNA: TGTGCCAGCTCGAGGGGAGGGTCCTACGAGCAGTACTTC
V gene: TRBV7-3
J gene: TRBJ2-7
D gene: TRBD2
clone size: once

CDR3 protein: CSVLMNTEAFF
CDR3 DNA: TGCAGTGTACTAATGAACACTGAAGCTTTCTTT
V gene: TRBV20-1
J gene: TRBJ1-1
D gene: NA
clone size: NA

CDR3 protein: CASSSTGGNTEAFF
CDR3 DNA: TGCGCCAGCAGCTCGACAGGGGGGAACACTGAAGCTTTCTTT
V gene: TRBV5-1
J gene: TRBJ1-1
D gene: TRBD1
clone size: NA

CDR3 protein: CASSPPTGSYYNEQFF
CDR3 DNA: TGTGCCAGCTCACCACCGACGGGGAGCTACTACAATGAGCAGTTCTTC
V gene: TRBV18
J gene: TRBJ2-1
D gene: NA
clone size: NA

CDR3 protein: CASSLGQGGWNEQFF
CDR3 DNA: TGTGCCAGCAGCTTGGGACAGGGAGGTTGGAATGAGCAGTTCTTC
V gene: TRBV5-4
J gene: TRBJ2-1
D gene: NA
clone size: NA

CDR3 protein: CASSLGGGGYQETQYF
CDR3 DNA: TGCGCCAGCAGCTTGGGTGGCGGGGGGTACCAAGAGACCCAGTACTTC
V gene: TRBV5-1
J gene: TRBJ2-5
D gene: TRBD2
clone size: NA

CDR3 protein: CASSQDRVRTSGVYEQYF
CDR3 DNA: TGCGCCAGCAGCCAAGATCGGGTGAGGACTAGCGGGGTTTACGAGCAGTACTTC
V gene: TRBV4-3
J gene: TRBJ2-7
D gene: TRBD2
clone size: NA

CDR3 protein: CASSSAGVDTDTQYF
CDR3 DNA: TGCGCCAGCAGCTCGGCCGGGGTGGACACAGATACGCAGTATTTT
V gene: TRBV5-1
J gene: TRBJ2-3
D gene: NA
clone size: once

CDR3 protein: CASSATGLAGRTDTQYF
CDR3 DNA: TGTGCCAGCAGCGCGACGGGACTAGCGGGACGCACAGATACGCAGTATTTT
V gene: TRBV5-6
J gene: TRBJ2-3
D gene: TRBD2
clone size: once

CDR3 protein: CASSDEQGNEQFF
CDR3 DNA: TGTGCCAGCAGTGACGAACAGGGTAATGAGCAGTTCTTC
V gene: TRBV6-4
J gene: TRBJ2-1
D gene: NA
clone size: NA

CDR3 protein: CASSEQGLDQPQHF
CDR3 DNA: TGCGCCAGCAGCGAACAGGGGTTGGATCAGCCCCAGCATTTT
V gene: TRBV4-1
J gene: TRBJ1-5
D gene: TRBD1
clone size: NA

CDR3 protein: CASSSNTGTGGSGANVLTF
CDR3 DNA: TGTGCCAGCAGCTCGAACACCGGGACAGGGGGCTCTGGGGCCAACGTCCTGACTTTC
V gene: TRBV5-4
J gene: TRBJ2-6
D gene: TRBD1
clone size: NA

CDR3 protein: CASSPGTATTNEKLFF
CDR3 DNA: TGTGCCAGCAGCCCCGGGACAGCGACAACTAATGAAAAACTGTTTTTT
V gene: TRBV5-6
J gene: TRBJ1-4
D gene: TRBD1
clone size: NA

CDR3 protein: CASSVSGQGDTEAFF
CDR3 DNA: TGTGCCAGCAGCGTATCAGGACAGGGCGACACTGAAGCTTTCTTT
V gene: TRBV9
J gene: TRBJ1-1
D gene: TRBD1
clone size: NA

CDR3 protein: CASSASNGETQYF
CDR3 DNA: TGTGCCAGCAGTGCGTCGAACGGAGAGACCCAGTACTTC
V gene: TRBV6-4
J gene: TRBJ2-5
D gene: NA
clone size: once

CDR3 protein: CASSPRENTEAFF
CDR3 DNA: TGTGCCAGCAGCCCCCGGGAGAACACTGAAGCTTTCTTT
V gene: TRBV7-6
J gene: TRBJ1-1
D gene: NA
clone size: NA

CDR3 protein: CASSLQSGQGANGYTF
CDR3 DNA: TGCGCCAGCAGCTTGCAGAGCGGACAGGGGGCGAATGGCTACACCTTC
V gene: TRBV5-1
J gene: TRBJ1-2
D gene: TRBD1
clone size: NA

CDR3 protein: CASSQEPGAAGELFF
CDR3 DNA: TGCGCCAGCAGCCAAGAGCCAGGGGCCGCCGGGGAGCTGTTTTTT
V gene: TRBV4-3
J gene: TRBJ2-2
D gene: NA
clone size: NA

CDR3 protein: CARRGKSYTF
CDR3 DNA: TGTGCCAGAAGAGGGAAAAGCTACACCTTC
V gene: TRBV6-4
J gene: TRBJ1-2
D gene: NA
clone size: NA

CDR3 protein: CASKGAGGSYEQYF
CDR3 DNA: TGTGCCAGTAAGGGGGCGGGAGGTTCCTACGAGCAGTACTTC
V gene: TRBV27
J gene: TRBJ2-7
D gene: NA
clone size: NA

CDR3 protein: CASALYVNQPQHF
CDR3 DNA: TGTGCTAGTGCCCTATATGTCAATCAGCCCCAGCATTTT
V gene: TRBV12-5
J gene: TRBJ1-5
D gene: NA
clone size: NA

CDR3 protein: CASTGTLKETQYF
CDR3 DNA: TGTGCCAGCACCGGGACACTGAAAGAGACCCAGTACTTC
V gene: TRBV11-2
J gene: TRBJ2-5
D gene: NA
clone size: few

CDR3 protein: CASSQVLQGVSYEQYF
CDR3 DNA: TGTGCCAGCAGCCAAGTACTACAGGGGGTCTCCTACGAGCAGTACTTC
V gene: TRBV4-2
J gene: TRBJ2-7
D gene: TRBD1
clone size: once

CDR3 protein: CATRSVGLQRGNQPQHF
CDR3 DNA: TGTGCCACCCGCAGCGTCGGCCTACAGCGGGGCAATCAGCCCCAGCATTTT
V gene: TRBV15
J gene: TRBJ1-5
D gene: NA
clone size: few

CDR3 protein: CASSEALEAYGYTF
CDR3 DNA: TGTGCCAGCAGTGAAGCGCTTGAGGCTTATGGCTACACCTTC
V gene: TRBV2
J gene: TRBJ1-2
D gene: NA
clone size: NA

CDR3 protein: CATSIRPTGLSTEAFF
CDR3 DNA: TGCGCCACCTCGATACGACCTACAGGCCTCAGCACTGAAGCTTTCTTT
V gene: TRBV5-1
J gene: TRBJ1-1
D gene: NA
clone size: NA

CDR3 protein: CASSQTIDSTDTQYF
CDR3 DNA: TGCGCCAGCAGCCAAACTATTGACAGTACAGATACGCAGTATTTT
V gene: TRBV4-3
J gene: TRBJ2-3
D gene: NA
clone size: NA

CDR3 protein: CASSLGTGGPGSNQPQHF
CDR3 DNA: TGTGCCAGCAGCTTGGGTACAGGGGGACCCGGGAGCAATCAGCCCCAGCATTTT
V gene: TRBV5-5
J gene: TRBJ1-5
D gene: TRBD1
clone size: NA

CDR3 protein: CASNPRMGFGNEQFF
CDR3 DNA: TGTGCCAGCAACCCTAGGATGGGTTTTGGCAATGAGCAGTTCTTC
V gene: TRBV6-5
J gene: TRBJ2-1
D gene: NA
clone size: NA

CDR3 protein: CASSLAGLRGGYSGNTIYF
CDR3 DNA: TGTGCCAGCAGCTTGGCTGGGCTTAGAGGGGGCTACTCTGGAAACACCATATATTTT
V gene: TRBV5-6
J gene: TRBJ1-3
D gene: TRBD1
clone size: NA

CDR3 protein: CASSRSRGSSYNEQFF
CDR3 DNA: TGTGCCAGTAGTCGCTCCCGGGGGAGCTCCTACAATGAGCAGTTCTTC
V gene: TRBV19
J gene: TRBJ2-1
D gene: NA
clone size: NA

CDR3 protein: CASSSPTPRGGSNEQFF
CDR3 DNA: TGTGCCAGCAGCTCCCCCACGCCGCGGGGGGGCTCCAATGAGCAGTTCTTC
V gene: TRBV7-9
J gene: TRBJ2-1
D gene: TRBD2
clone size: NA